The text below deals with one T cell receptor beta chain. As yet, its antigen is unknown. These data come from a study of T cell responses to AZD1222 COVID-19 vaccine. Study-level background: Second-dose schedules of about 4 or about 12 weeks were combined.

Trimming took 8 bases from V and 3 from J, leaving 14 bases between them. The CDR3 loop spans 14 amino acids. Germline assignment: CDR1 SGHVS and CDR2 FQNEAQ. General observations from the study: Following two doses of AZD1222, Spike-specific TCR breadth and depth rose. Reportedly, close to half of spike-specific TCRs are directed against unmutated variant regions. The donor group comprised mostly white British people and more females; the analysis possibly underestimated clonal diversity.

Produced via immunoSEQ multiplex PCR; TCRdb's table is partial and in-frame only. The top ten hold 18% of the sample, which has some 140,000 clones, about 92% seen once. The chain combines TRBV7-8 with TRBJ1-5, with D possibly matching TRBD1 (5 bases). Sample: peripheral blood, taken on day 0 of AZD1222 vaccination. This sequence originates from an adult in good health. This CDR3 is CASRPRGFNQPQHF. CDR3 coding DNA: TGTGCCAGCCGCCCTCGGGGGTTCAATCAGCCCCAGCATTTT.